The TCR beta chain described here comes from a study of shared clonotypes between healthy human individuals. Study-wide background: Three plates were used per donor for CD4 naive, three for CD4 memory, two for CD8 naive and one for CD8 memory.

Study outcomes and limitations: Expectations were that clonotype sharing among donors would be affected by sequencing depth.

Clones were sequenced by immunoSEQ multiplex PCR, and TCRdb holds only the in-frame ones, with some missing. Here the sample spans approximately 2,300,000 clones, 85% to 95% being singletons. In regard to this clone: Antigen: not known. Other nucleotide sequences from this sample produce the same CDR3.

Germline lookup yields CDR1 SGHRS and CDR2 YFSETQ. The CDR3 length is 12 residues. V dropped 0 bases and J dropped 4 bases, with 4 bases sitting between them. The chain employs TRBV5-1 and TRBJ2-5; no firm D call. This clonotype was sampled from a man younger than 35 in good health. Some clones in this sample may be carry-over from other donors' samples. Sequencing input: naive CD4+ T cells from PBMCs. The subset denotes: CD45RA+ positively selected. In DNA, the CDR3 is TGCGCCAGCAGCTTGGCGGGAGAGACCCAGTACTTC. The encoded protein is CASSLAGETQYF.